These 28 T cell receptor beta chains came from one sample sequenced in a study of a mutant IDH1 vaccine in newly diagnosed glioma. The repertoire was sequenced with immunoSEQ multiplex PCR; TCRdb's copy has only in-frame clones and lacks some. In the table there are about 24,000 clones, about nine tenths of which are singletons. Described time point: baseline, week 1 (first vaccination visit). Treatment: pre-vaccination baseline after standard-of-care therapy. Specimen: PBMCs, collected from a glioma patient treated with radiotherapy, temozolomide or both. All receptors come from a man aged 25-40 years with glioma.

The J gene is TRBJ1-2, the V gene TRBV5-1, with 7 bases that match TRBD1. Germline V gene lookup returns CDR1 SGHRS and CDR2 YFSETQ. This CDR3 spans 15 amino acids. Trimming at V came to 1 base and at J to 5 bases, leaving 8 bases not matched to a gene. The CDR3 here is CASSLLRQGDYGYTF. In nucleotides, the CDR3 is TGCGCCAGCAGCTTGCTGAGACAGGGTGATTATGGCTACACCTTC.

This clone was recorded once. V and J are TRBV18 and TRBJ1-1; no clear D gene. Germline CDR1 reads KGHSH; CDR2 reads LQKENI. CDR3 length: 13 amino acids. V lost 2 bases to trimming and J lost 0 bases, with 4 bases between them. DNA of the CDR3: TGTGCCAGCTCACCAGCGGTGAACACTGAAGCTTTCTTT. Residues: CASSPAVNTEAFF.

V and J are TRBV30 and TRBJ1-5; TRBD1 aligns across 9 bases. The J segment lost 4 bases and the V segment lost 3 bases, leaving 4 bases of the junction unmatched. There are 14 residues in the CDR3. Germline loops: CDR1 GTSNPN, CDR2 SVGIG (reference sequence). The DNA for the CDR3 is TGTGCCTGGAGCCCGACAGGGGGGAATCAGCCCCAGCATTTT. Its protein is CAWSPTGGNQPQHF.

The chain is built from TRBV7-9 and TRBJ2-7; D possibly matches TRBD1 or TRBD2 (5 bases each). Germline loops: CDR1 SEHNR, CDR2 FQNEAQ (reference sequence). With 7 bases removed from V and 4 bases from J, the gap between germline ends came to 11 bases. The CDR3 runs to 12 residues. CDR3 DNA sequence: TGTGCCAGCAATGGGGGAGAGTACGAGCAGTACTTC. Residues: CASNGGEYEQYF.

The chain employs TRBV7-9 and TRBJ1-1, with D possibly matching TRBD1 (5 bases). V was cut by 5 bases and J by 0 bases, with 22 bases left in between. The CDR3 spans 18 residues. The germline gives CDR1 SEHNR, CDR2 FQNEAQ (reference sequence). CDR3 DNA: TGTGCCAGCAGCCCGCCCCCCGGGGCGACGAGGTTGAACACTGAAGCTTTCTTT. Translated: CASSPPPGATRLNTEAFF.

This rearrangement joins TRBV6-5 to TRBJ1-2; no reliable D call. The CDR3 spans 12 residues. Germline V gives CDR1 MNHEY, CDR2 SVGAGI. V was trimmed by 6 bases and J by 1 base, leaving 6 bases between them. The CDR3 sequence is CASRTLNYGYTF. The CDR3 DNA reads TGTGCCAGCAGAACCCTTAACTATGGCTACACCTTC.

This CDR3 is CAISEPLQGYEQYF. CDR3 DNA: TGTGCCATCAGTGAGCCACTACAGGGATACGAGCAGTACTTC. This rearrangement joins TRBV10-3 to TRBJ2-7, with D possibly being TRBD1 (6 bases). V lost 2 bases to trimming and J lost 4 bases, with 12 bases between them. CDR1 and CDR2 from the germline V gene are ENHRY and SYGVKD. The CDR3 has 14 amino acids.

J is TRBJ1-1 and V is TRBV30; D ambiguous. The CDR3 has 13 residues. The V and J ends lost 0 bases and 7 bases respectively, with 12 bases between them. Germline values: CDR1 GTSNPN, CDR2 SVGIG (reference sequence). The CDR3 is CAWSVTRRNEAFF. The CDR3 DNA follows: TGTGCCTGGAGTGTCACAAGGCGTAATGAAGCTTTCTTT.

This rearrangement joins TRBV19 to TRBJ2-1; no firm D call. The CDR3 spans 15 residues. CDR1 and CDR2 (germline): LNHDA, SQIVND (reference sequence). With 1 base removed from V and 2 bases from J, the gap between germline ends came to 9 bases. CDR3 amino acids: CASSIGGATYNEQFF. The CDR3 nucleotides are TGTGCCAGTAGTATAGGCGGAGCCACCTACAATGAGCAGTTCTTC. The full variable domain, rest sourced from reference TRBV19 and TRBJ2-1, is DGGITQSPKYLFRKEGQNVTLSCEQNLNHDAMYWYRQDPGQGLRLIYYSQIVNDFQKGDIAEGYSVSREKKESFPLTVTSAQKNPTAFYLCASSIGGATYNEQFFGPGTRLTVL.

The V call is TRBV5-1, the J call TRBJ1-1, with TRBD1 matching 8 bases. Germline values: CDR1 SGHRS, CDR2 YFSETQ. The CDR3 sequence is 13 residues long. V dropped 1 base and J dropped 4; count of bases not matched to a gene: 0. The CDR3 loop reads CASSLTGGTEAFF. The CDR3 DNA is TGCGCCAGCAGCTTGACAGGGGGCACTGAAGCTTTCTTT. The full variable domain, completed using reference TRBV5-1 and TRBJ1-1, is KAGVTQTPRYLIKTRGQQVTLSCSPISGHRSVSWYQQTPGQGLQFLFEYFSETQRNKGNFPGRFSGRQFSNSRSEMNVSTLELGDSALYLCASSLTGGTEAFFGQGTRLTVV.

This chain connects TRBV18 to TRBJ1-2; no clear D. This CDR3 spans 12 amino acids. Deletions cut 5 bases from V and 0 bases from J, with 4 bases between. Germline CDR1 reads KGHSH; CDR2 reads LQKENI. The CDR3 DNA reads TGTGCCAGCTCAGACTCTAACTATGGCTACACCTTC. Encoded protein: CASSDSNYGYTF.

This clone appeared once. This chain links TRBV4-1 with TRBJ1-2; TRBD1 agrees at 9 bases. V trimming: 1 base; J trimming: 4 bases; junction bases outside the gene matches: 4. CDR3 size: 15 residues. Germline-derived CDR1 and CDR2 are MGHRA and YSYEKL. Written as DNA, the CDR3 is TGCGCCAGCAGCCAAGGGACAGGGGTTAGCTATGGCTACACCTTC. This sequence encodes CASSQGTGVSYGYTF.

The V and J genes are TRBV19 and TRBJ1-4; TRBD1 might be the D (6 bases). Germline CDR1 LNHDA, CDR2 SQIVND (reference sequence). V lost 6 bases and J 0 bases, leaving 11 bases between the germline ends. The CDR3 consists of 15 residues. CDR3 residues: CASSDRGATNEKLFF. For the CDR3, the DNA is TGTGCCAGTAGCGATAGGGGGGCAACTAATGAAAAACTGTTTTTT.

CDR3 sequence (DNA): TGCGCCAGCAGCCAAGCTCCGGGACAGGCAATCGAGCAGTACTTC. Its protein product is CASSQAPGQAIEQYF. V usage is TRBV4-1 and J usage is TRBJ2-7; 8 bases line up with TRBD1. CDR1 and CDR2 (germline): MGHRA, YSYEKL. Trimming cost V 1 base and J 6 bases; bases outside gene matches: 8. The CDR3 has 15 residues.

V gene TRBV5-1 combines with J gene TRBJ1-1; D unclear. V gave up 2 bases and J gave up 6 bases, with 8 bases separating them. Looked up from germline, CDR1 is SGHRS and CDR2 is YFSETQ. This CDR3 has 12 amino acids. The DNA for the CDR3 is TGCGCCAGCAGCTTTTCCAAGGCTGAAGCTTTCTTT. Translation gives CASSFSKAEAFF.

V usage is TRBV6-1 and J usage is TRBJ2-7; D is possibly TRBD2 (5 bases). Germline V gene lookup returns CDR1 MNHNS and CDR2 SASEGT. The CDR3 is 13 amino acids. V lost 7 bases and J 0 bases, leaving 10 bases between the germline ends. CDR3 residues: CASTSGPSYEQYF. CDR3 nucleotides: TGTGCCAGCACGAGCGGCCCCTCCTACGAGCAGTACTTC.

This chain connects TRBV6-5 to TRBJ2-7; D is perhaps TRBD1 (6 bases). Trimming removed 4 bases at V and 1 base at J, with 14 bases between. Germline lookup yields CDR1 MNHEY and CDR2 SVGAGI. There are 15 residues in the CDR3. CDR3 loop: CASSLSYRVSYEQYF. The CDR3 nucleotides read TGTGCCAGCAGTTTGAGTTACAGGGTTTCCTACGAGCAGTACTTC.

The genes are TRBV11-3 and TRBJ2-1, with TRBD2 matching 7 bases. J lost 2 bases, V lost 2 bases, and 12 bases had no gene match. The CDR3 spans 18 residues. Germline V CDR1 and CDR2: SGHNT, YENEEA. CDR3 in amino acids: CASSLRPGLGPTYNEQFF. The DNA of the CDR3 is TGTGCCAGCAGCTTACGTCCTGGACTAGGCCCCACCTACAATGAGCAGTTCTTC.

This sequence joins TRBV5-1 and TRBJ1-6, with 10 bases matching TRBD1. Looked up from germline, CDR1 is SGHRS and CDR2 is YFSETQ. This CDR3 is 17 amino acids long. V shed 4 bases and J 7 bases; nucleotides not matched to a gene: 11. The CDR3 is CASSPGTGDNPNSPLHF. In DNA, the CDR3 is TGCGCCAGCAGCCCAGGGACAGGGGACAACCCAAATTCACCCCTCCACTTT.

The rearrangement joins TRBV7-9 to TRBJ1-1; D is possibly TRBD1 (5 bases). The CDR3 consists of 16 residues. V dropped 1 base and J dropped 3 bases, with 15 bases sitting between them. The germline V gene encodes CDR1 SEHNR and CDR2 FQNEAQ (reference sequence). The CDR3 spells CASSLGAGRRDTEAFF. The CDR3 nucleotides are TGTGCCAGCAGCTTAGGGGCAGGGAGAAGAGACACTGAAGCTTTCTTT.

The chain carries TRBV7-9 and TRBJ2-3; D tentatively fits TRBD1 or TRBD2 (5 bases each). CDR1 and CDR2 from the germline V gene are SEHNR and FQNEAQ (reference sequence). Trimming took 5 bases from V and 2 from J, leaving 11 bases between them. The CDR3 consists of 14 residues. The CDR3 nucleotides read TGTGCCAGCAGCGACAGCGGAGTCACAGATACGCAGTATTTT. Protein: CASSDSGVTDTQYF.

The V gene is TRBV6-1, the J gene TRBJ2-5, with TRBD1 matching 9 bases. This CDR3 region has 15 residues. Trimming at V came to 1 base and at J to 5 bases, leaving 5 bases not matched to a gene. The V gene's germline CDR1 is MNHNS and CDR2 SASEGT. As DNA, the CDR3 is TGTGCCAGCAGTGAAGGGACAGGGGTTCGGGAGACCCAGTACTTC. Translation: CASSEGTGVRETQYF.

The V and J genes are TRBV19 and TRBJ2-3; D ambiguous. The CDR3 totals 17 residues. V was pared by 4 bases and J by 0 bases, with 17 bases between. Germline V gene lookup returns CDR1 LNHDA and CDR2 SQIVND (reference sequence). DNA for the CDR3: TGTGCCAGTAGTAAGGGCGCTGTATTCCAAAGCACAGATACGCAGTATTTT. The encoded protein is CASSKGAVFQSTDTQYF. Drawing the rest from reference TRBV19 and TRBJ2-3, the complete variable domain is DGGITQSPKYLFRKEGQNVTLSCEQNLNHDAMYWYRQDPGQGLRLIYYSQIVNDFQKGDIAEGYSVSREKKESFPLTVTSAQKNPTAFYLCASSKGAVFQSTDTQYFGPGTRLTVL.

The chain recombines TRBV19 with TRBJ2-3, with D tentatively TRBD1 (5 bases). Germline-derived CDR1 and CDR2 are LNHDA and SQIVND (reference sequence). This CDR3 has 13 residues. The ends were cut back, 5 bases at V and 2 bases at J, with 8 bases in the middle. The CDR3, as DNA: TGTGCCAGTAGTCCGACAGACACAGATACGCAGTATTTT. Translating gives CASSPTDTDTQYF.

This clone was seen once. This chain joins TRBV4-2 and TRBJ1-4; 8 bases align to TRBD1. V gave up 0 bases and J gave up 8 bases; unmatched junction bases: 5. The CDR3 covers 15 residues. Germline V gene lookup returns CDR1 LGHNA and CDR2 YNFKEQ. The CDR3 region is CASSQEDRDGEKLFF. CDR3 coding DNA: TGTGCCAGCAGCCAAGAGGACAGGGATGGGGAAAAACTGTTTTTT.

This clone was found a few times. This rearrangement joins TRBV11-3 to TRBJ2-7; D is perhaps TRBD1 (6 bases). This CDR3 region has 13 residues. Trimming took 5 bases from V and 3 from J, leaving 11 bases between them. The germline CDR1 and CDR2 sequences are SGHNT and YENEEA. CDR3 amino acids: CASSAGERYEQYF. CDR3 coding DNA: TGTGCCAGCAGCGCAGGGGAGCGCTACGAGCAGTACTTC.

The chain recombines TRBV6-1 with TRBJ2-1; 10 nucleotides align to TRBD2. V dropped 3 bases and J dropped 4; count of bases not matched to a gene: 3. CDR3 length equals 15 residues. Germline CDR1 is MNHNS and CDR2 is SASEGT. DNA for the CDR3: TGTGCCAGCAGTGACCTAGCGGGAGCTTACAATGAGCAGTTCTTC. Protein: CASSDLAGAYNEQFF.

This clone was recorded only once. This chain uses TRBV10-3 with TRBJ2-1; D ambiguous. The germline V gene has CDR1 ENHRY and CDR2 SYGVKD. The CDR3 loop spans 13 amino acids. Trimming pared 6 bases from V and 6 bases from J, leaving 12 bases between. The CDR3 DNA is TGTGCCATCAGGGGCGACAATTCCAATGAGCAGTTCTTC. Translated, it gives CAIRGDNSNEQFF.